Sequencing of this TCR beta chain was carried out in a study of blood T cells in healthy people across ages. Then a second PCR, running roughly 7 to 11 cycles, was carried out with a sample-barcoded 5' primer and a J-beta primer mix. Each cDNA molecule, via a template-switch adaptor with 12 random nucleotides, was tagged. TCRdb reprocessed the 5' RACE reads via MiXCR and lists one record per CDR3 protein. The table lists under 1,000,000 distinct CDR3 sequences, about 47% of them singletons. General study findings and limits: A strong correlation between TCR beta diversity and naive T cell percentage was seen.

Comments on this clonotype: Its antigen is currently unknown.

This clonotype originated in a man at least 80 years old in good health. The specimen sequenced was blood.

The CDR3 coding sequence is TGTGCCAGCAGCGCAACCTCTGGGGCCAACGTCCTGACTTTC. Protein: CASSATSGANVLTF. This chain links TRBV7-2 with TRBJ2-6; D is ambiguous. The CDR3 consists of 14 residues. V was shortened by 5 bases and J by 0 bases, with 5 bases between the two germline ends. Germline assignment: CDR1 SGHTA and CDR2 FQGNSA.